This T cell receptor (beta chain) emerged from a study of blood T cell repertoires in COVID-19. Overall study: From the United States, Italy and Spain came samples of acute and convalescent COVID-19. Nucleic acid was either cDNA or gDNA, and it came from T cells, B-cell-depleted T cells, or PBMCs.

The table came from immunoSEQ multiplex PCR; TCRdb's copy has only in-frame clones and leaves some out. The data contain roughly 150,000 clones, 83% of them singletons. The origin of this receptor is a woman older than 75 with acute or convalescent COVID-19. The source material was peripheral blood.

The CDR3 nucleotides are TGTGCCAGCATGAGCCGACAGGGGATATCCTACAATGAGCAGTTCTTC. This sequence encodes CASMSRQGISYNEQFF. The rearrangement joins TRBV27 to TRBJ2-1, with 8 positions matching TRBD1. The ends lost 7 bases at V and 1 base at J; junction bases unmatched: 9. CDR1 and CDR2 from the germline V gene are MNHEY and SMNVEV (reference sequence). The CDR3 extends over 16 amino acids.